This TCR beta chain was sequenced for a study of molecular identifiers for immune sequencing clone quantification (dated by TCRdb to 2016 to 2019). With regard to the full study: For a replicate experiment, RNA from roughly 20,000 or 100,000 naive CD8 T cells was divided into five aliquots, and four of the five aliquots were sequenced. The study was a methods study using CD8 T cells to benchmark molecular-identifier clustering-based TCR repertoire sequencing (MIDCIRS) and TCR RNA copy counting. Broader findings and caveats from the paper: Highly expanded clone sizes could be underestimated because identical TCR molecules may share a barcode. In CMV-specific effector cells, clones with more than 20 RNA copies contained over 99% of molecules, whereas in naive cells such clones contained under 1% of molecules. When barcode sub-clustering was omitted, TCR diversity was inflated by chimeric consensus sequences, with chimeras reaching as high as 47%. Spiked-in Jurkat TCR RNA equal to a single cell's worth was reported to be detectable even within one million naive CD8 T cells. The naive libraries included spiked-in Jurkat TCR RNA (under eleven copies' worth), and this Jurkat TCR RNA is not part of the donor repertoire. Modeling indicated about 3 TCR RNA copies recovered per cell, compared with 7.5 to 10 by digital PCR, which implies a capture efficiency of around 31%.

Libraries were made using PCR. The sample was run on an Illumina HiSeq 4000. Bulk TCR libraries were generated as previously described, with the TCR primers listed in Table S5 used. The Qiagen AllPrep DNA/RNA kit was used to purify total RNA. Before analysis, reads from multiple sequencing runs of the same library were pooled. The authors processed their data as follows. Reads were retained only if the reads had an exact TCR constant sequence, and the retained reads were trimmed to 150 nt and grouped according to their 12-nt molecular barcodes. Reads in each barcode group were sub-clustered using a 15% Levenshtein threshold, and a quality-weighted consensus sequence was built for each RNA molecule. Non-functional sequences were discarded, and so were lower-count sequences lying one edit away from another sequence. On the basis of fitting two negative binomial distributions, barcode sub-clusters with fewer than 20% of the maximum read count were discarded. TCRdb trimmed the raw reads at Q25, called clones with MiXCR and kept productive beta chains. Identical CDR3 proteins give one entry, which carries the most common genes and DNA. The authors' filters were not applied to this entry. In this sample the table shows about half a million distinct CDR3 sequences, over 20% of which occur a single time. The biggest ten clones account for roughly 0.81% of the sample.

This clonotype was recorded at least ten times. Its antigen has not been determined. Base quality data are lacking; no much larger clone is found one base away. Libraries of naive CD8 T cells were generated from roughly 20,000 to 1,000,000 sorted cells, with 10%, 30% or 50% of the purified RNA used. Naive CD8 T cells were FACS-sorted as CD8+CD4-CCR7+CD45RA+ on a BD FACSAria II into RLT Plus buffer. To test detection sensitivity, Jurkat RNA equivalent to roughly eleven TCR copies was spiked into samples of about 18,000-1,000,000 naive CD8 T cells. CD8 T cells were enriched with RosetteSep CD8+ T Cell Enrichment Cocktail and Ficoll-Paque, followed by ACK red cell lysis. Per the germline V gene, SGHDT is the CDR1 and YYEEEE is the CDR2. From cysteine to phenylalanine, the CDR3 is 15 amino acids long. Kept here is only the CDR3 DNA, which spans 45 bases and is read in frame from base 1. V ends up 2 bases short and J 2 bases short, with an unmatched junction base count of 5.

The sequenced material came from naive CD8+ T cells from blood, with Jurkat cell RNA spiked in. What this sample's cell subset or site label stands for: FACS-sorted CD8+CD4-CCR7+CD45RA+ naive T cells. This receptor chain uses TRBV5-6 and TRBJ1-1; TRBD1 agrees with 8 junctional bases. This receptor was identified in a human donor in good health. Some libraries in this study had Jurkat cell RNA spiked in. CDR3 sequence: CASSFGQGVNTEAFF. The nucleotides are TGTGCCAGCAGCTTCGGACAGGGAGTCAACACTGAAGCTTTCTTT.